One sample yielded the 2 T cell receptor beta chains listed below, sequenced in a study of cytomegalovirus exposure and HLA in healthy donors. The primer mix had 60 Vbeta and 13 Jbeta primers. Generated by immunoSEQ multiplex PCR, the TCRdb table keeps only in-frame clones and is missing some. The sample contains around 120,000 clones, 80% of which appear only once. Sample: PBMCs. The receptors here all came from a female donor in good health and CMV-seropositive.

About this clone: Other nucleotide sequences from this sample produce the same CDR3. The chain combines TRBV9 with TRBJ2-5; 13 positions match TRBD2. This CDR3 has 16 amino acids. CDR1 and CDR2 from the germline V gene are SGDLS and YYNGEE. After removal of 3 bases from V and 2 bases from J, the junction contained 4 bases not matched to a gene. This chain's CDR3 is CASSAGTSGVQETQYF. The CDR3, as DNA: TGTGCCAGCAGCGCCGGGACTAGCGGGGTACAAGAGACCCAGTACTTC.

This clone occurred a few times. V and J are TRBV6-6 and TRBJ1-1; D gene ambiguous. Germline V CDR1 and CDR2: MNHNY, SVGAGI (reference sequence). With 6 bases removed from V and 1 base from J, the gap between germline ends came to 9 bases. The CDR3 loop spans 13 amino acids. Here the CDR3 DNA reads TGTGCCAGCAGCCAAAATTCGAACACTGAAGCTTTCTTT. Translation: CASSQNSNTEAFF.